Listed below are T cell receptor beta chains from one sample, sequenced in a study of blood T cell repertoires in COVID-19. Method: immunoSEQ multiplex PCR; TCRdb's copy keeps in-frame clones and lacks some. The data show about 15,000 clones, with approximately 92% seen just once and under 3.5% held by the top ten. Sequenced: peripheral blood. The receptors here all came from a human donor in a cohort sampled during active COVID-19. CDR3s include the opening cysteine and the closing phenylalanine or tryptophan. D genes are given only for firm matches. Size is stated for part of the rows, as once, few or many counts, or as a class when the clone is expanded.

>TRBJ2-1|TRBD2|-|TRBV30
CAWKWSGVNEQFF
TGTGCCTGGAAGTGGAGCGGGGTAAATGAGCAGTTCTTC
>TRBJ2-1|-|-|TRBV5-5
CASSSDWSSYNEQFF
TGTGCCAGCAGCTCCGACTGGAGCTCCTACAATGAGCAGTTCTTC
>TRBJ1-2|TRBD1|-|TRBV30
CAWTSGTVNNYGYTF
TGTGCCTGGACCTCCGGGACAGTCAACAACTATGGCTACACCTTC
>TRBJ2-2|-|-|TRBV7-9
CASSLLATNTGELFF
TGTGCCAGCAGCTTGTTAGCGACGAACACCGGGGAGCTGTTTTTT
>TRBJ1-4|TRBD1|-|TRBV18
CASSPGQGIEKLFF
TGTGCCAGCTCACCGGGACAGGGAATTGAAAAACTGTTTTTT
>TRBJ1-2|-|-|TRBV30
CAWSFQGYGYTF
TGTGCCTGGAGTTTCCAGGGGTATGGCTACACCTTC
>TRBJ2-2|-|-|TRBV5-3
CARSLTTDPVETGELFF
TGTGCCAGAAGCTTGACGACAGACCCTGTGGAGACCGGGGAGCTGTTTTTT
>TRBJ1-1|TRBD1|-|TRBV19
CASSMVRTGAEAFF
TGTGCCAGTAGTATGGTTAGGACAGGGGCTGAAGCTTTCTTT
>TRBJ1-1|-|once|TRBV25-1
CASSEGGGRSTEAFF
TGTGCCAGCAGTGAAGGGGGGGGGCGGAGCACTGAAGCTTTCTTT
>TRBJ1-2|TRBD1|-|TRBV5-6
CASSADRGRRNYGYTF
TGTGCCAGCAGCGCGGACAGGGGGCGCCGCAACTATGGCTACACCTTC
>TRBJ2-5|TRBD1|-|TRBV19
CASGTGQETQYF
TGTGCCAGTGGGACAGGCCAAGAGACCCAGTACTTC
>TRBJ2-1|TRBD2|once|TRBV10-2
CASMGLAGGDYNEQFF
TGCGCCAGCATGGGACTAGCGGGGGGGGACTACAATGAGCAGTTCTTC
>TRBJ2-5|TRBD2|-|TRBV3-1/TRBV3-2
CASIRAGGETQYF
TGTGCCAGCATTAGAGCGGGAGGCGAGACCCAGTACTTC
>TRBJ2-5|TRBD2|-|TRBV19
CASSITPSGGQETQYF
TGTGCCAGTAGTATAACGCCTAGCGGGGGGCAAGAGACCCAGTACTTC
>TRBJ1-5|-|few|TRBV10-1
CASSNYRDQPQHF
TGCGCCAGCTCGAACTACAGGGATCAGCCCCAGCATTTT
>TRBJ1-1|-|-|TRBV19
CASSIDRSNTEAFF
TGTGCCAGTAGTATAGATCGTTCGAACACTGAAGCTTTCTTT
>TRBJ2-7|-|few|TRBV6-2/TRBV6-3
CASSYRGGSYEQYF
TGTGCCAGCAGCTATAGGGGGGGGTCCTACGAGCAGTACTTC
>TRBJ2-2|-|-|TRBV11-3
CASSSRGSFNTGELFF
TGTGCCAGCAGCTCTCGGGGAAGTTTTAACACCGGGGAGCTGTTTTTT
>TRBJ2-1|TRBD1|-|TRBV11-3
CASSLGTGFYNEQFF
TGTGCCAGCAGCCTCGGGACAGGGTTCTACAATGAGCAGTTCTTC
>TRBJ2-7|-|few|TRBV7-9
CASSLSGYEQYF
TGTGCCAGCAGTTTGAGCGGCTACGAGCAGTACTTC
>TRBJ1-3|-|-|TRBV3-1/TRBV3-2
CASSQEGQAGGNTIYF
TGTGCCAGCAGCCAAGAGGGACAAGCAGGTGGAAACACCATATATTTT
>TRBJ1-1|-|-|TRBV10-3
CAISDVGDTEAFF
TGTGCCATCAGTGATGTGGGAGACACTGAAGCTTTCTTT
>TRBJ1-2|TRBD1|-|TRBV6-2/TRBV6-3
CASSYRDRVLIYGYTF
TGTGCCAGCAGTTACCGGGACAGGGTTTTAATCTATGGCTACACCTTC
>TRBJ2-7|TRBD1|-|TRBV6-2/TRBV6-3
CASSYSSDRAHEQYF
TGTGCCAGCAGTTACTCCAGTGACAGGGCCCACGAGCAGTACTTC
>TRBJ1-2|-|-|TRBV18
CASSPPNSDYGYTF
TGTGCCAGCTCACCACCAAATTCCGACTATGGCTACACCTTC
>TRBJ2-1|TRBD2|-|TRBV7-3
CASSSGTSGGANVVSEQFF
TGTGCCAGCAGCTCCGGCACTAGCGGGGGGGCCAATGTGGTTTCGGAGCAGTTCTTC
>TRBJ1-1|-|-|TRBV6-2/TRBV6-3
CASSYPPGPRTTEAFF
TGTGCCAGCAGTTACCCCCCAGGGCCCAGGACCACTGAAGCTTTCTTT